This record looks at one T cell receptor beta chain sequence and its context. What it binds is unknown. This sample stems from a study of spatial heterogeneity in lung cancer. In the study overall: Across the raw uncorrected reads, a unique TCR and UMI combination was observed, on average, more than ten times. Study observations and caveats: Resection saw ubiquitous expanded tumor TCRs appear in blood more than follow-up did.

The CDR3 sequence is 14 residues long. The ends lost 2 bases at V and 5 bases at J; junction bases unmatched: 4. The V gene's germline CDR1 is MGHRA and CDR2 YSYEKL. Time point here: sample taken at primary tumor resection. Tumor, nontumor lung or frozen PBMC supplied whole RNA that was sequenced unsorted. There were approximately 69 donors, all of them untreated patients with early-stage non-small cell lung cancer. Every molecule of TCR cDNA had its own unique molecular identifier. TCRdb re-analysed the 5' RACE reads in MiXCR, keeping a single row per CDR3 protein. The sample has some 3,000 distinct CDR3 sequences; more than 35% are singletons.

The chain is built from TRBV4-1 and TRBJ2-7; TRBD2 matches at 9 bases. The TCR comes from a male donor with early-stage non-small cell lung cancer. Sequenced material: PBMCs, taken at surgery. The CDR3 DNA reads TGCGCCAGCAGCCAATCGGGACTAGCTGACGAGCAGTACTTC. It yields the protein CASSQSGLADEQYF.